Listed below are T cell receptor beta chains from one sample, sequenced in a study of shared clonotypes between healthy human individuals. Method: immunoSEQ multiplex PCR; TCRdb's copy keeps in-frame clones and lacks some. The table records 300,000 to 400,000 clones, around 67% of them present only once. Sequencing used memory CD4+ T cells sorted from blood. The receptor source for this set is a man under 40 in good health. Both conserved end residues are part of each CDR3. Fields, in order: J gene, CDR3 length, V gene, D gene, CDR3 protein. A D gene is named only where the DNA matches it firmly.

TRBJ2-3,14,TRBV11-3,.,CASSRGQGTDTQYF
TRBJ1-5,16,TRBV7-9,TRBD1,CASSLGRTGDNQPQHF
TRBJ1-4,13,TRBV5-1,TRBD1,CASSLQGNEKLFF
TRBJ2-7,16,TRBV4-1,TRBD2,CASSPGVAGFESEQYF
TRBJ2-5,15,TRBV28,.,CASSLGGGQGETQYF
TRBJ1-3,15,TRBV18,.,CASSLDSVAGNTIYF
TRBJ1-2,12,TRBV2,.,CASSEYRDRYTF
TRBJ2-5,15,TRBV6-1,.,CASSGALSTQETQYF
TRBJ2-6,15,TRBV10-3,.,CAISNRDSGANVLTF
TRBJ1-1,17,TRBV30,TRBD1,CAWSVWGTGGKWAEAFF
TRBJ2-3,18,TRBV28,.,CASVSRDRLTRTTDTQYF
TRBJ1-2,13,TRBV6-6,.,CASTAPGVHGYTF
TRBJ1-4,14,TRBV6-1,.,CASSPLNQGEKLFF
TRBJ2-7,14,TRBV5-1,TRBD2,CASSSSGSGDEQYF
TRBJ1-5,13,TRBV28,.,CASSGRAYQPQHF
TRBJ2-5,16,TRBV9,.,CASSVATGPSVETQYF
TRBJ1-3,15,TRBV10-2,.,CASSVGSVSGNTIYF
TRBJ2-3,15,TRBV28,.,CASTLLDKSTDTQYF
TRBJ2-1,12,TRBV9,.,CASSVDNNEQFF
TRBJ2-3,15,TRBV27,.,CASSFDARTTDTQYF
TRBJ2-2,16,TRBV5-1,.,CASSLVSGANTGELFF
TRBJ2-4,16,TRBV5-4,TRBD1,CASSTGDRGPSDIQYF
TRBJ2-7,13,TRBV18,.,CASSPAADYEQYF
TRBJ2-7,16,TRBV4-2,TRBD2,CASSQDSGSPSYEQYF
TRBJ1-1,14,TRBV6-6,.,CASRDTGLNTEAFF
TRBJ2-1,14,TRBV7-3,TRBD1,CASSLKGAVDEQFF
TRBJ1-3,16,TRBV14,.,CASSQTTRSFGNTIYF
TRBJ1-1,14,TRBV5-5,.,CASSLGGLNTEAFF
TRBJ1-2,12,TRBV10-3,.,CAISEGGFGYTF
TRBJ1-5,16,TRBV19,.,CASSIVGRGGDQPQHF
TRBJ2-7,14,TRBV6-1,.,CASSDLRGIGEQYF
TRBJ2-1,14,TRBV6-5,TRBD2,CASRKTGLTSGQFF
TRBJ2-1,15,TRBV7-8,TRBD2,CASSSPSGDYNEQFF
TRBJ1-4,13,TRBV4-3,.,CASSQIFGEKLFF
TRBJ1-2,15,TRBV18,TRBD1,CASHLPGQALYGYTF
TRBJ1-3,14,TRBV5-1,.,CASSFGGASDTIYF
TRBJ2-1,15,TRBV9,.,CASSVGAVGMNEQFF
TRBJ2-2,16,TRBV9,.,CASSVATTGGTGELFF
TRBJ2-2,14,TRBV7-2,.,CASSRGSNTGELFF
TRBJ2-3,14,TRBV7-8,.,CASSSERERDTQYF
TRBJ2-3,16,TRBV19,.,CASSTRTSISTDTQYF
TRBJ2-1,9,TRBV29-1,.,CSVGAAQFF